Following are 14 T cell receptor beta chains from one sample sequenced in a study of T cells in tuberculosis. Thawed, overnight-rested PBMC were stained with GMM-loaded CD1B tetramer, viability dye and anti-CD3, then sorted. The CD1B tetramers carried C32 glucose monomycolate purified from Rhodococcus equi. Assay: immunoSEQ multiplex PCR; the TCRdb copy retains only in-frame clones and omits some. The table lists approximately 88,000 clones, roughly 90% of them singletons, with 1.5% to 2% in the top ten. Sequenced: CD1b-GMM tetramer-negative cells sorted from PBMCs. Every receptor here comes from an adult woman with latent tuberculosis.

This clone turned up a few times. This chain connects TRBV27 to TRBJ1-1; no clear D. Germline assignment: CDR1 MNHEY and CDR2 SMNVEV (reference sequence). The CDR3 has 14 residues. V was cut by 3 bases and J by 5 bases, with 13 bases left in between. In DNA, the CDR3 is TGTGCCAGCAGTTTTCGGGGAGATCGGACTGAAGCTTTCTTT. This translates into CASSFRGDRTEAFF.

The chain employs TRBV9 and TRBJ2-1, with D unclear. Germline loops: CDR1 SGDLS, CDR2 YYNGEE. The CDR3 is 12 residues long. V was pared by 4 bases and J by 3 bases, with 5 bases between. As DNA, the CDR3 is TGTGCCAGCAGCCCGAGCTACAATGAGCAGTTCTTC. Its protein is CASSPSYNEQFF.

V gene TRBV7-9 combines with J gene TRBJ1-1; D possibly corresponds to TRBD1 (6 bases). Germline CDR1 is SEHNR and CDR2 is FQNEAQ (reference sequence). Trimming left V 1 base short and J 4 bases short, with 10 bases between. The CDR3 loop spans 14 amino acids. The CDR3 loop is CASSLEGGGTEAFF. The CDR3 DNA sequence: TGTGCCAGCAGCTTAGAGGGGGGGGGCACTGAAGCTTTCTTT.

The rearrangement uses TRBV28 and TRBJ1-1; D is ambiguous. Germline-derived CDR1 and CDR2 are MDHEN and SYDVKM. Trimming cost V 4 bases and J 3 bases, with 6 bases left between them. CDR3 size: 12 residues. The CDR3 DNA reads TGTGCCAGCAGTTACCAGTACACTGAAGCTTTCTTT. Protein: CASSYQYTEAFF.

The rearrangement links TRBV10-2 to TRBJ2-7, with D possibly TRBD2 on 5 matching bases. The CDR3 is 13 residues long. CDR1 WSHSY and CDR2 SAAADI come from the germline V gene. Trimming took off 8 bases at V and 3 bases at J, with 14 bases between the two ends. CDR3 in amino acids: CASGPRVDYEQYF. The CDR3 bases are TGCGCCAGCGGACCGCGGGTCGACTACGAGCAGTACTTC.

J is TRBJ1-1 and V is TRBV29-1; 7 nucleotides match TRBD1. The CDR3 extends over 13 amino acids. In germline, CDR1 is SQVTM, CDR2 ANQGSEA. After removal of 6 bases from V and 7 bases from J, the junction contained 11 bases not matched to a gene. The CDR3 DNA reads TGCAGCGTGAACAGGGGAGCAGGGATTGAAGCTTTCTTT. Its translation is CSVNRGAGIEAFF.

This rearrangement joins TRBV6-1 to TRBJ2-3; TRBD1 aligns across 9 bases. The ends lost 9 bases at V and 2 bases at J; junction bases unmatched: 9. The CDR3 totals 15 residues. CDR1 is MNHNS and CDR2 is SASEGT in the germline V gene. CDR3 region: CASALGTGSTDTQYF. DNA for the CDR3: TGTGCCAGTGCCCTGGGGACAGGGTCCACAGATACGCAGTATTTT.

The chain carries TRBV7-2 and TRBJ2-2; D gene unclear. This CDR3 is 13 amino acids long. V was pared by 5 bases and J by 2 bases, with 6 bases between. The V gene's germline CDR1 is SGHTA and CDR2 FQGNSA. CDR3 region: CASSLKNTGELFF. DNA of the CDR3: TGTGCCAGCAGCCTAAAAAACACCGGGGAGCTGTTTTTT.

V gene TRBV6-1 combines with J gene TRBJ1-2; possibly TRBD1 for D (6 bases). Germline V gene lookup returns CDR1 MNHNS and CDR2 SASEGT. V lost 2 bases and J lost 0, with 13 bases in between. The CDR3 consists of 16 residues. The CDR3: CASSEPGQPANYGYTF. DNA for the CDR3: TGTGCCAGCAGTGAACCGGGACAACCAGCTAACTATGGCTACACCTTC.

The V call is TRBV7-6, the J call TRBJ2-2; 13 nucleotides line up with TRBD2. CDR1 and CDR2 (germline): SGHVS, FNYEAQ. Unmatched junction bases numbered 7, after V lost 2 bases and J lost 4 bases. This CDR3 comprises 18 residues. In DNA form, the CDR3 reads TGTGCCAGCAGCTTAAGGGGACTAGCGGGGCGTGGCACCGGGGAGCTGTTTTTT. Encoded protein: CASSLRGLAGRGTGELFF.

The chain couples TRBV5-8 to TRBJ2-5; 7 positions match TRBD1. V trimming: 3 bases; J trimming: 4 bases; junction bases outside the gene matches: 3. The germline gives CDR1 SGHTS, CDR2 YDEGEE. The CDR3 sequence is 13 residues long. The CDR3 nucleotides read TGTGCCAGCAGCTACCGGGACAGAGAGACCCAGTACTTC. This sequence encodes CASSYRDRETQYF.

This chain joins TRBV7-9 and TRBJ2-5; D might be TRBD1 (5 bases). The CDR3 totals 13 residues. The ends were cut back, 5 bases at V and 1 base at J, with 8 bases in the middle. Per the germline V gene, CDR1 is SEHNR and CDR2 is FQNEAQ (reference sequence). The CDR3 DNA reads as TGTGCCAGCAGCCAGGGTTTCCAAGAGACCCAGTACTTC. It specifies CASSQGFQETQYF.

V is TRBV4-1 and J is TRBJ1-1, with D perhaps TRBD1 (6 bases). Trimming shortened V by 0 bases and J by 1 base, and 12 bases separated the two germline ends. The CDR3 is 16 amino acids. CDR1 is MGHRA, CDR2 YSYEKL, per germline. The chain's CDR3 is CASSQDLQGGNTEAFF. For the CDR3, the DNA is TGCGCCAGCAGCCAAGACCTACAGGGTGGGAACACTGAAGCTTTCTTT.

This sequence joins TRBV18 and TRBJ1-1, with TRBD1 matching 7 bases. Germline V gene lookup returns CDR1 KGHSH and CDR2 LQKENI. V shed 3 bases, J shed 5 bases, and the junction held 9 bases outside the gene matches. The CDR3 totals 15 residues. As DNA, the CDR3 is TGTGCCAGCTCACCCACTACACAGGGGTTTACTGAAGCTTTCTTT. It specifies CASSPTTQGFTEAFF.